These 18 T cell receptor beta chains share one sample of origin, sequenced in a study of radiotherapy plus CTLA-4 blockade in lung cancer. Profiled with immunoSEQ multiplex PCR; TCRdb holds only in-frame clones, not every one. The sample consists of 110,000 or so clones, about four fifths of them appearing once. The material sequenced was peripheral blood, taken from a patient treated with radiotherapy plus ipilimumab. The receptors originated from a human donor with non-small cell lung cancer who had a partial response to radiotherapy plus ipilimumab.

This chain links TRBV6-5 with TRBJ2-5; 9 nucleotides match TRBD1. V shed 7 bases, J shed 11 bases, and the junction held 17 bases outside the gene matches. The CDR3 has 15 amino acids. CDR1 is MNHEY and CDR2 is SVGAGI in the germline V gene. The CDR3 region has the DNA TGTGCCAGCACCAAATGGGGACAGGGAAGTGATAAGCAGTACTTC. Its protein is CASTKWGQGSDKQYF.

This chain links TRBV6-5 with TRBJ2-1; 11 bases map to TRBD2. V gave up 5 bases and J gave up 6 bases; unmatched junction bases: 6. The germline gives CDR1 MNHEY, CDR2 SVGAGI. The CDR3 runs 15 residues. The CDR3 sequence: CASSRLAGLANEQFF. The CDR3 DNA sequence: TGTGCCAGCAGTAGACTAGCGGGACTTGCCAATGAGCAGTTCTTC.

V gene TRBV5-4 combines with J gene TRBJ2-3, with D perhaps matching TRBD2 (7 bases). The CDR3 is 14 amino acids. Trimming took 4 bases from V and 4 from J, leaving 13 bases between them. Germline lookup yields CDR1 SGHNT and CDR2 YYREEE (reference sequence). The chain's CDR3 is CASSGEGGADTQYF. CDR3 coding DNA: TGTGCCAGCAGCGGGGAAGGGGGGGCAGATACGCAGTATTTT.

A word on this clone: This same CDR3 is encoded by further DNA sequences in the sample. The genes are TRBV15 and TRBJ2-7; 7 positions match TRBD1. The V gene end was trimmed by 0 bases and the J gene end by 2 bases; junction bases not matched to a gene: 4. Germline CDR1 is LNHNV and CDR2 is YYDKDF (reference sequence). This CDR3 is built from 15 residues. Written as DNA, the CDR3 is TGTGCCACCAGCAGAGATAGGGGACAGACCTACGAGCAGTACTTC. It codes for CATSRDRGQTYEQYF.

This clone was seen a single time. The chain couples TRBV28 to TRBJ1-5; a possible D gene is TRBD1 (6 bases). There are 17 residues in the CDR3. Germline loops: CDR1 MDHEN, CDR2 SYDVKM. V gave up 4 bases and J gave up 0 bases, with 16 bases separating them. The CDR3 is CASSYSRGMGSNQPQHF. The CDR3 bases are TGTGCCAGCAGTTATAGCAGGGGTATGGGTAGCAATCAGCCCCAGCATTTT.

For the CDR3, the DNA is TGTGCCAGCATTGAGACAGGGATAAACACTGAAGCTTTCTTT. Amino acids: CASIETGINTEAFF. J is TRBJ1-1 and V is TRBV6-6; TRBD1 aligns across 7 bases. The CDR3 totals 14 residues. Germline CDR1 is MNHNY and CDR2 is SVGAGI (reference sequence). V lost 7 bases to trimming and J lost 2 bases; unmatched junction nucleotides: 7.

The sample holds a few counts of this clone. The chain combines TRBV4-1 with TRBJ1-1; D perhaps matches TRBD1 (6 bases). The germline gives CDR1 MGHRA, CDR2 YSYEKL. This CDR3 is 17 amino acids long. Trimming removed 1 base from V and 3 bases from J, with 18 bases in between. CDR3 bases: TGCGCCAGCAGCCAAGTTAGCACAGGGCCAGAGGACACTGAAGCTTTCTTT. Residues: CASSQVSTGPEDTEAFF.

The chain recombines TRBV7-3 with TRBJ2-7; 9 positions agree with TRBD1. Trimming at V came to 5 bases and at J to 0 bases, leaving 14 bases not matched to a gene. The germline V gene encodes CDR1 SGHTA and CDR2 FQGTGA. The CDR3 length is 18 residues. CDR3 sequence: CASSRDRVGRTYSYEQYV. The CDR3 DNA reads TGTGCCAGCAGCCGGGACAGGGTGGGGCGAACTTACTCCTACGAGCAGTACGTC.

The chain combines TRBV28 with TRBJ2-7; 8 positions agree with TRBD1. The CDR3 runs to 15 residues. Germline trimming cut 6 bases from V and 3 bases from J; bases unmatched to any gene: 10. CDR1 and CDR2 from the germline V gene are MDHEN and SYDVKM. This chain's CDR3 is CASRHMGQVIYEQYF. The CDR3 DNA reads TGTGCCAGCAGGCATATGGGACAGGTGATCTACGAGCAGTACTTC.

This clone was seen only once. J is TRBJ2-7 and V is TRBV6-5; no clear D. The CDR3 spans 13 residues. The germline V gene has CDR1 MNHEY and CDR2 SVGAGI. Trimming shortened V by 5 bases and J by 6 bases, and 14 bases separated the two germline ends. Here the CDR3 reads CASSPPQRREQYF. In nucleotides, the CDR3 is TGTGCCAGCAGTCCGCCCCAGAGGCGCGAGCAGTACTTC.

This rearrangement joins TRBV13 to TRBJ2-7; tentatively, D is TRBD1 (5 bases). The CDR3 is made up of 13 amino acids. Per germline, CDR1 PRHDT and CDR2 FYEKMQ (reference sequence). V gave up 1 base and J gave up 2 bases, with 6 bases separating them. CDR3 sequence: CASSLAQAYEQYV. The CDR3 nucleotides are TGTGCCAGCAGCTTAGCACAGGCCTACGAGCAGTACGTC.

This clone was seen once. This rearrangement joins TRBV5-1 to TRBJ2-3; D possibly corresponds to TRBD2 (6 bases). Germline CDR1 reads SGHRS; CDR2 reads YFSETQ. Trimming took off 0 bases at V and 2 bases at J, with 10 bases between the two ends. This CDR3 comprises 15 residues. The CDR3 spells CASSLEERVTDTQYF. CDR3 nucleotides: TGCGCCAGCAGCTTGGAGGAGCGGGTCACAGATACGCAGTATTTT.

J is TRBJ1-2 and V is TRBV2; D may be TRBD1 (5 bases). This CDR3 has 16 amino acids. V was pared by 8 bases and J by 1 base, with 20 bases between. Looked up from germline, CDR1 is SNHLY and CDR2 is FYNNEI. In nucleotides, the CDR3 is TGTGCCAGCCATGCAGGGCAGCCAGGGTTTAACTATGGCTACACCTTC. Its translation is CASHAGQPGFNYGYTF.

The chain employs TRBV30 and TRBJ1-5; 9 bases are a match to TRBD1. The ends lost 1 base at V and 6 bases at J; junction bases unmatched: 4. The germline gives CDR1 GTSNPN, CDR2 SVGIG (reference sequence). CDR3 length: 14 amino acids. CDR3 nucleotides: TGTGCCTGGAGTGCAATGACAGGGGGTCAGCCCCAGCATTTT. As protein: CAWSAMTGGQPQHF.

There are a few counts of this clone. The rearrangement uses TRBV7-2 and TRBJ2-5; D is unresolved. This CDR3 comprises 12 residues. Germline CDR1 reads SGHTA; CDR2 reads FQGNSA. Deletions cut 8 bases from V and 5 bases from J, with 12 bases between. CDR3 sequence reads: CASGSRSETQYF. The CDR3 DNA reads TGTGCCAGCGGCTCGCGGTCGGAGACCCAGTACTTC.

The chain recombines TRBV18 with TRBJ2-7; maybe TRBD2 (5 bases). With 3 bases removed from V and 7 bases from J, the gap between germline ends came to 13 bases. Germline values: CDR1 KGHSH, CDR2 LQKENI. This CDR3 comprises 13 residues. DNA of the CDR3: TGTGCCAGCTCACCTCTCCTAGCTGGGGAGCAGTACGTC. It yields the protein CASSPLLAGEQYV.

This rearrangement joins TRBV28 to TRBJ2-7; 10 bases are a match to TRBD2. CDR1 and CDR2 from the germline V gene are MDHEN and SYDVKM. Trimming cost V 6 bases and J 1 base; bases outside gene matches: 9. The CDR3 spans 16 residues. The CDR3 DNA is TGTGCCAGCAGGCATCGGACTAGCGGAATTTCCTACGAGCAGTACTTC. Encoded protein: CASRHRTSGISYEQYF.

The chain uses TRBV19 and TRBJ1-5; 7 bases align to TRBD1. The J call may be incorrect, as the DNA end agrees better with TRBJ2-3. Germline assignment: CDR1 LNHDA and CDR2 SQIVND (reference sequence). The CDR3 consists of 15 residues. CDR3 protein: CASSIIGGRNQPQYF. The CDR3 DNA reads TGTGCCAGTAGTATTATAGGGGGCCGGAATCAGCCCCAGTATTTT.